A selection of T cell receptor beta chains follows, all from one sample in a study of T cell clonotyping in hematopoietic cell transplantation. Profiled with immunoSEQ multiplex PCR; TCRdb holds only in-frame clones, not every one. The table has approximately 75,000 clones, roughly 93% seen once; the top ten hold around 1.6%. The sample comprised peripheral blood mononuclear cells. The receptors derive from a man aged 50 or older in good health. Some clones in this sample may be carry-over from other donors' samples. The CDR3 runs from the conserved cysteine through the conserved F or W. Each record gives: D gene, J gene, V gene, CDR3 protein, CDR3 DNA. A D gene is named only where the DNA matches it firmly.

TRBD1,TRBJ1-5,TRBV7-9,CASSLLGTGGNQPQHF,TGTGCCAGCAGCCTACTGGGGACAGGGGGCAATCAGCCCCAGCATTTT
TRBD1,TRBJ2-5,TRBV28,CASSIGTGGEETQYF,TGTGCCAGCAGTATAGGGACAGGGGGTGAAGAGACCCAGTACTTC
-,TRBJ1-3,TRBV30,CAWAIQGNTIYF,TGTGCCTGGGCGATTCAAGGAAACACCATATATTTT
-,TRBJ2-7,TRBV28,CAIQDSYEQYF,TGTGCCATCCAGGACTCCTACGAGCAGTACTTC
TRBD1,TRBJ2-5,TRBV7-6,CASSSGQGLKTQYF,TGTGCCAGCAGCTCGGGACAGGGGTTAAAGACCCAGTACTTC
TRBD2,TRBJ2-7,TRBV2,CASTRTSGTYEQYF,TGTGCCAGCACCAGGACTAGCGGGACCTACGAGCAGTACTTC
-,TRBJ2-7,TRBV21-1,CASRRRYEQYF,TGTGCCAGCAGACGGCGCTACGAGCAGTACTTC
-,TRBJ2-5,TRBV5-6,CASSLGGKETQYF,TGTGCCAGCAGCTTGGGCGGGAAAGAGACCCAGTACTTC
-,TRBJ1-2,TRBV10-3,CAISMDREVYGYTF,TGTGCCATCAGTATGGACAGAGAAGTCTATGGCTACACCTTC
-,TRBJ2-3,TRBV18,CASSRDDRTDTQYF,TGTGCCAGCTCACGGGACGACCGCACAGATACGCAGTATTTT
-,TRBJ1-2,TRBV19,CATSARGSYGYTF,TGTGCCACCTCCGCCCGGGGAAGCTATGGCTACACCTTC
-,TRBJ1-6,TRBV6-6,CASSYTQTNSPLHF,TGTGCCAGCAGTTACACCCAGACTAATTCACCCCTCCACTTT
-,TRBJ1-2,TRBV7-8,CASSLAEDGGYTF,TGTGCCAGCAGCTTAGCCGAGGACGGTGGCTACACCTTC
-,TRBJ1-5,TRBV28,CASSFGSLVTYSNQPQHF,TGTGCCAGCAGTTTTGGGTCCCTCGTAACATATAGCAATCAGCCCCAGCATTTT